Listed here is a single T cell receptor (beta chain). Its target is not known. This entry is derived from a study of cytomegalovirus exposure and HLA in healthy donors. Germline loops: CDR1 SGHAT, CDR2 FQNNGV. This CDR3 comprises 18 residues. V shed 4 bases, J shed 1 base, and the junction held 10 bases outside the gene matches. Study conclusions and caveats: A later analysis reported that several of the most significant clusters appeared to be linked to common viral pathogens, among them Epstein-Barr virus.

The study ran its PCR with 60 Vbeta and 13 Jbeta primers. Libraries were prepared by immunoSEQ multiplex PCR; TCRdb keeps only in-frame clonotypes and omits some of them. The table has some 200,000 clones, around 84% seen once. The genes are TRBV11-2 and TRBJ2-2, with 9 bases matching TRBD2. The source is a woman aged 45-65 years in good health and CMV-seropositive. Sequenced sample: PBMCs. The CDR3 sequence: CASSSRSSGGQNTGELFF. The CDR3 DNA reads TGTGCCAGCAGCTCTCGTTCCAGCGGGGGGCAGAACACCGGGGAGCTGTTTTTT.